This T cell receptor (beta chain) was observed in a study of long-term antiretroviral therapy in people with HIV. Run at survey level, the immunoSEQ assay was version v3.0. Clones were sequenced by immunoSEQ multiplex PCR, and TCRdb holds only the in-frame ones, with some missing. The repertoire holds about 20,000 clones, 90% to 95% seen once, with around 7.8% in the top ten. Every HIV-positive participant received treatment in the United States. Findings of the study overall: Pre-ART expanded TRB clones stayed dominant throughout, though often decreasing after ART. Controls exceeded HIV repertoires in CDR3 length range. Samples were collected from the mid-2000s to the late 2010s under possibly less effective ART regimens.

V lost 6 bases to trimming and J lost 4 bases, with 13 bases between them. CDR1 is MNHNS, CDR2 SASEGT, per germline. The CDR3 totals 14 residues. In the case of this clone: Its antigen remains unidentified.

The TCR sequence derives from a woman aged 45-65 years with HIV. The chain couples TRBV6-1 to TRBJ1-5; a possible D gene is TRBD1 (5 bases). Sequences were derived from unsorted PBMCs, sampled 4.4 years after starting antiretroviral therapy. The CDR3 reads CASREGRTNQPQHF. CDR3 sequence (DNA): TGTGCCAGCAGGGAGGGGAGGACAAATCAGCCCCAGCATTTT.